This T cell receptor (beta chain) derives from a study of tumor-infiltrating lymphocytes in primary liver carcinoma. In the study overall: Spanning 30 to 69 years of age, the patients were men and women. General observations from the study: Tumors and blood were compared for top-250-clone fraction, and tumors had the significantly higher value (p = 0.039). Found in all five tumor regions were only about 7.5-25% of top clones.

Unsorted bulk tissue, about 17-34 mg of it, served as the source for co-extraction of RNA and DNA. The patients presented with primary liver carcinoma, which was managed through surgical resection. Per the germline V gene, CDR1 is SGHNT and CDR2 is YENEEA. There are 12 residues in the CDR3. Reverse transcription of roughly 0.5 ug total RNA with a constant-region primer produced TCR beta cDNA. Each TCR beta library was derived from three nested multiplex PCR rounds that employed slightly modified ARM-PCR. It was with TRBV1-TRBV30 forward primers and a C-beta reverse primer that the first two PCR rounds were run, at approximately 10 cycles each. MiXCR, applied by TCRdb to the multiplex PCR reads, yields one record per CDR3 protein. The sample lists about 21,000 distinct CDR3 sequences; 75% to 80% were seen once. Remarks on this clonotype: Its target is unknown. Mismatch with germline at one junction end may stem from a read error.

The chain links TRBV11-3 to TRBJ1-1, with D uncertain. The receptor comes from a woman between 25 and 40 years old with primary liver carcinoma and hepatitis B virus infection. Sample: liver tumor tissue from sampling region 1. The subset was: tumor region T1, superior pole. CDR3 protein: CASKEGNTEDFF. The CDR3 nucleotides are TGTGCCAGCAAGGAAGGGAACACTGAAGATTTCTTT.